This T cell receptor (beta chain) was documented in a study of T cells in Graves' hyperthyroidism and ophthalmopathy. Of note for this clonotype: A much larger clone sits a single nucleotide away, making a read error possible. The final CDR3 position lacks the conserved phenylalanine or tryptophan, pointing to a likely read error.

The CDR3 is made up of 13 amino acids. The germline CDR1 and CDR2 sequences are SQVTM and ANQGSEA. V lost 7 bases and J 2 bases, leaving 15 bases between the germline ends. Amplification targeted TCR beta CDR3 regions from RNA transcripts. The HTBI primer set was used in a first-round RT-PCR of the TCR CDR3. TCRdb re-called the multiplex PCR reads through MiXCR, storing one row per CDR3 protein. The sample lists about 640,000 distinct CDR3 sequences, 45% occurring once. This clonotype was obtained from an adult man with Graves' disease, either hyperthyroidism or ophthalmopathy (not recorded which). This chain uses TRBV29-1 with TRBJ2-7; no clear D gene. Sequencing input: peripheral blood or thyroid tissue (not recorded which). The CDR3 loop is CSATRQTTYEQYL. The CDR3 DNA sequence: TGCAGCGCCACTCGACAAACAACCTACGAGCAGTACTTA.